The following is a TCR beta chain sequence with its context. Its antigen is undetermined. With the read ending 3 residues before the CDR3 end, the germline J gene is used to fill in that end. Germline trimming cut 0 bases from V and 5 bases from J; bases unmatched to any gene: 3. The CDR3 has 15 residues. CDR1 and CDR2 from the germline V gene are SGHNT and YYREEE (reference sequence). The record originates from a study of T cells in women clearing cervical HPV infection. Clones were sequenced by immunoSEQ multiplex PCR, and TCRdb holds only the in-frame ones, with some missing. The table lists about 32,000 clones. Regarding the study as a whole: Repertoire richness, not evenness, was significantly elevated in CIN3+ cases versus controls. Timing of associations relative to infection is unclear; T-cell subsets were not isolated.

The TCR sequence derives from a woman between 18 and 70 years old with a cervical HPV16 infection that either progressed to CIN3+ or cleared (not recorded which). The chain couples TRBV5-4 to TRBJ1-4, with 8 bases lining up with TRBD1. Material: blood buffy coat. The CDR3 loop is CASSLGGTGNEKLFF. Incomplete CDR3 DNA: TGTGCCAGCAGCTTGGGGGGGACAGGAAATGAAAAA.